The following is a T cell receptor (beta chain) sequence with its context. Which antigen it targets is not known. Base qualities are not recorded, but no much larger clone differs from it by a single base. Library preparation was by the immunoSEQ multiplex PCR assay. For the multiplex PCR, a mixture combining 60 forward primers for TCR Vbeta segments and 13 reverse primers for TCR Jbeta segments was used. The CDR3 region of rearranged TCR beta genes was amplified from genomic DNA with a multiplex PCR assay. The amplified TCR beta libraries were sequenced on the Illumina HiSeq System as 87-base-pair reads. In the source study's methods: A later analysis tallied approximately 87 million unique TCR beta chains across the roughly 610 repertoires, and some 12 million of those chains were shared by two or more donors. Raw reads were error-corrected and collapsed into unique sequences by a nearest-neighbor algorithm in which closely related sequences were merged to remove PCR and sequencing errors. CDR3 sequences were aligned to IMGT reference sequences to assign V, D and J gene segments. For a sequence to be retained, a match of at least six nucleotides was required to both a V gene segment and a J gene segment. A rearrangement counted as productive if the CDR3 had no stop codons and remained in frame with V and J, and every other rearrangement counted as non-productive. CDR3 was defined by IMGT convention, running from the second conserved V-encoded cysteine to the conserved J-encoded phenylalanine. Sequences without an unambiguous match to a single V gene segment were excluded from the earlier analysis of several hundred of the donors. In an earlier analysis of a few hundred of the donors, V segments were called functional above 56.7% productive rearrangements and were called segregating when the between-donor standard deviation exceeded 5%. To diagnose cytomegalovirus status from the catalog of TCR beta chain sequences, a statistical classification framework was built. In a later analysis, TCR nucleotide sequences were compared against IMGT/GENE-DB human TR gene sequences so that V and J genes could be assigned. In a later analysis, CDR3 sequences and most-parsimonious VDJ recombination scenarios were assigned using the TCRdist pipeline. In a later analysis, each TCR beta chain was defined by its CDR3 amino acid sequence together with its V-gene family, and reads without a unique V-gene family were excluded. A later analysis removed 550 to 700 highly shared, low-generation-probability nucleotide sequences to deal with suspected cross-contamination and a sequencing artifact. In a later analysis, a clonal expansion index was calculated for each public chain from normalized within-repertoire ranks of inferred template counts. Generation probabilities in a later analysis came from a VDJ recombination model fitted to out-of-frame rearrangements, and those results were checked against IGoR. Hypergeometric tests were used in a later analysis to score TCR-TCR, TCR-HLA and TCR-CMV co-occurrence, with a repertoire-size bias correction applied to the TCR pairs. False discovery rates were estimated in a later analysis by permuting HLA or CMV assignments 20 times. In a later analysis, co-occurring TCRs were grouped with DBSCAN, and TCRdist sequence similarity was added when clustering was performed within HLA-allele-positive subsets. Repertoires with fewer than 30,000 or more than 120,000 public chains, plus five repertoires with anomalous nucleotide sharing, were excluded from co-occurrence clustering. TCRdb re-hosts the immuneACCESS table, in-frame sequences only. Its copies lack some clones; in the studies checked, an unresolved V gene accounts for under half of them, and the cause for the rest is not known. The V and J calls and the clone size are those of that table, but D and trimming were determined from the DNA. The sample profile shows 190,000 or so clones; 80% of them were found once. 0.65% of the sample is in the top ten clones.

These data originate in a study of cytomegalovirus exposure and HLA in healthy donors (dated by TCRdb to about 2017). Study-wide context: An earlier analysis of about 530 of the donors reported approximately 300 Gb of sequence data and 117 million unique TCR beta sequences obtained from about 179 million T cells. Because of strong linkage in the cohort, five DR-DQ haplotypes were treated as single units for association and clustering. An earlier analysis of fewer than 750 of the donors used high-throughput TCR beta sequencing to judge whether each TCR beta V gene segment behaved as functional or pseudogenic. HLA typing covered class I and class II loci at four-digit resolution. The study was designed to test whether signatures of past pathogen exposure could be identified by cataloging public T cell receptors. A later analysis re-analyzed previously published TCR beta repertoires from 660 or so donors and added high-resolution HLA genotyping to study TCR occurrence patterns. The T cell repertoires of around 670 subjects were profiled by immunosequencing and related to cytomegalovirus serostatus. All discovery cohort repertoires had been generated on a single sequencing platform. The number of donors typed differed by locus, with about 629-630 for A, B, C, DRB1 and DQB1, approximately 500 for DQA1, 600 to 610 for DPA1, and about 450 for DPB1. Genome-wide SNP genotypes for about three fifths of the roughly 670 donors were used in a later genetic analysis, which treated that subset as a discovery cohort. The study combined high-throughput TCR immunosequencing, statistical association of individual TCRs with disease status, and machine learning to predict cytomegalovirus infection status. An early release covering around 630 HLA-typed donors comprised about 300 gigabases of sequencing data and around 86 million unique TCR sequences. Among the roughly 400 genotyped donors, approximately 76% belonged to the genetic ancestry cluster associated with self-reported Caucasian donors. Donor age, sex, ethnicity and CMV serostatus were compiled alongside the repertoire data. Across under 500 genotyped donors of the cohort, an average of approximately 220,000 unique TCR beta nucleotide sequences per donor were sequenced, and 15% to 20% of those sequences were non-productive. In addition to the first cohort of 500 to 850 subjects, a separate validation cohort of 120 different subjects was used. In the later analysis, no new phenotypic data were used to find candidate immune exposures; instead, reliance was placed on TCR beta sequences and their occurrence across donors.

The cohort was made up of 666 healthy bone marrow donors. Cohort members were all nominally healthy when sampled, although unrecorded immune exposures were likely present. The donor was CMV seronegative and was included in the group of around 320 seronegative cohort members. A peripheral blood sample was provided by each donor, and peripheral blood mononuclear cells were used for TCR beta sequencing. Genomic DNA extraction from the blood cell samples was performed with the Qiagen DNeasy Blood Extraction Kit. Here is what the overall study found, with its caveats: Immune exposure information for the cohort was limited to CMV serostatus. Roughly uniform sequencing depth across donors was assumed in presence/absence analyses, although this assumption may not hold. Broadly in line with IMGT annotations, most TCR beta V segments showed up in productive rearrangements about 90% or about 30% of the time in an earlier analysis of several hundred of the donors. An association between a missense DCLRE1C variant and V-gene and J-gene trimming of TCR beta chains was found in a later genetic analysis and replicated in an independent cohort. Across donors, most TCR sequences were observed very rarely, whereas some public TCRs were present in many individuals. A further reported finding was that TCR beta sequences accurately predicted the HLA-A and HLA-B alleles for most subjects in the first cohort. Compared with equally common non-associated chains, HLA-associated TCR beta chains in a later analysis were more clonally expanded and had lower generation probabilities. HLA typing was unavailable for some donors at each locus, so association tests used only the typed subset. A total of about 180 TCR beta chains were listed by the study as associated with cytomegalovirus. A later analysis found that TCR association rates varied across HLA loci, with DRB1 alleles showing the most associated TCRs and HLA-C alleles the fewest. Assigning TCR associations to individual alleles was difficult when HLA alleles, especially DR and DQ, strongly co-occurred. Some IMGT-functional V segments, including TRBV6-2 and TRBV6-3, could not be told apart with the 87-base-pair reads, so those segments were excluded. In a later analysis, 15,000 to 20,000 TCR beta sequences were associated with specific HLA alleles at a false discovery rate of 0.05. The authors suggested that the approach could potentially be extended to other disease states and immunological phenotypes. A later analysis found that most CMV-associated TCR beta chains appeared HLA-restricted, with HLA associations seemingly driven largely by CMV exposure. The classifier was reported to diagnose cytomegalovirus status with high specificity and sensitivity in both the original and validation cohorts. In vitro tests confirmed that a few of the cytomegalovirus-associated TCR beta chains recognize cytomegalovirus antigens. In a later genetic analysis, fewer N-insertions in productive TCRs were reported among donors in an Asian-associated ancestry cluster than the 666-donor mean. Because counts were too low, seventeen rarely observed V segments, including chromosome 9 orphons, were left out of the earlier analysis of 587 of the donors. Correlated functional status among segregating V segments might be attributable to linkage disequilibrium, but an unknown experimental factor could not be ruled out. A cluster of highly shared sequence variants was judged likely to represent a technical artifact of the sequencing pipeline. In this cohort, only TCR beta chains were sequenced, and detectable features were limited by the absence of alpha or paired-chain data. According to a later analysis, parvovirus B19, influenza, CMV and Epstein-Barr virus appeared linked to several top co-occurrence clusters.

There are 17 amino acids in the CDR3, from cysteine to phenylalanine inclusive. CDR3 DNA is the only sequence kept; it has 51 bases, read in frame from the first base. Per the germline V gene, MNHNS is the CDR1 and SASEGT is the CDR2. For this chain, trimming is 2 bases at the V end and 8 bases at the J end, and the number of junction bases without a gene match is 11. Sequenced sample: PBMCs. The TCR comes from a boy aged 10-17 years in good health and CMV-seronegative. Here the chain combines TRBV6-1 and TRBJ2-1, with TRBD2 matching 11 junction bases. The DNA reads as follows: TGTGCCAGCAGTGAATCTGTAGCGGGGGGGTTTCGGGATGAGCAGTTCTTC. Translated, it reads CASSESVAGGFRDEQFF.